These 17 T cell receptor beta chains originate from one sample sequenced in a study of technical replicates of blood from a few donors. The method was immunoSEQ multiplex PCR; TCRdb's version includes in-frame clones alone and lacks a portion of them. The repertoire consists of about 74,000 clones, with approximately 96% occurring once and the leading ten covering around 0.37%. Sample: T cells isolated from PBMCs. All receptors come from a human donor in good health.

The genes are TRBV2 and TRBJ2-7; possibly TRBD1 for D (6 bases). Trimming removed 5 bases at V and 3 bases at J, with 23 bases between. Germline CDR1 is SNHLY and CDR2 is FYNNEI. This CDR3 is 17 amino acids long. CDR3 sequence reads: CASSCGSGARVFYEQYF. CDR3 coding DNA: TGTGCCAGCAGTTGTGGTTCAGGGGCTAGAGTCTTCTACGAGCAGTACTTC.

The chain joins TRBV28 to TRBJ1-4; 7 nucleotides agree with TRBD1. Germline V gene sequence: CDR1 MDHEN, CDR2 SYDVKM. This CDR3 is 14 amino acids long. J was trimmed by 5 bases and V by 6 bases; bases with no gene match: 6. For the CDR3, the DNA is TGTGCCAGCAGCGAGGGACAGTTAAATGAAAAACTGTTTTTT. Protein sequence: CASSEGQLNEKLFF. Using reference TRBV28 and TRBJ1-4 for the parts outside the CDR3, the full variable domain is DVKVTQSSRYLVKRTGEKVFLECVQDMDHENMFWYRQDPGLGLRLIYFSYDVKMKEKGDIPEGYSVSREKKERFSLILESASTNQTSMYLCASSEGQLNEKLFFGSGTQLSVL.

The V gene is TRBV20-1, the J gene TRBJ1-2; D perhaps matches TRBD1 (5 bases). V was trimmed by 3 bases and J by 6 bases, leaving 8 bases between them. The CDR3 is 11 residues long. CDR1 DFQATT and CDR2 SNEGSKA come from the germline V gene (reference sequence). The CDR3 reads CSASHRHGYTF. The CDR3, as DNA: TGCAGTGCTAGTCACAGGCATGGCTACACCTTC.

This rearrangement joins TRBV29-1 to TRBJ2-3, with TRBD2 matching 7 bases. V was clipped by 7 bases and J by 3 bases; unmatched bases: 10. CDR1 and CDR2 from the germline V gene are SQVTM and ANQGSEA. The CDR3 is made up of 14 amino acids. CDR3: CSGKIREGTDTQYF. The CDR3 DNA is TGCAGCGGAAAGATTAGGGAGGGGACAGATACGCAGTATTTT.

This clone was detected only once. The V gene is TRBV7-9, the J gene TRBJ1-4, with a tentative D call TRBD1 (5 bases). Germline V gives CDR1 SEHNR, CDR2 FQNEAQ (reference sequence). V gave up 2 bases and J gave up 3 bases, with 10 bases separating them. The CDR3 has 15 amino acids. The CDR3 DNA sequence: TGTGCCAGCAGCTTATCGGGGGGTGCTAATGAAAAACTGTTTTTT. It translates to CASSLSGGANEKLFF.

The rearrangement links TRBV4-2 to TRBJ2-7, with 10 nucleotides matching TRBD2. Trimming cost V 4 bases and J 3 bases; bases outside gene matches: 3. CDR1 LGHNA and CDR2 YNFKEQ come from the germline V gene. There are 14 residues in the CDR3. The CDR3 DNA sequence: TGTGCCAGCAGCCCTTCTAGCGGGAGCTACGAGCAGTACTTC. As protein: CASSPSSGSYEQYF.

The chain combines TRBV28 with TRBJ1-3; the match to TRBD1 covers 7 bases. Looked up from germline, CDR1 is MDHEN and CDR2 is SYDVKM. This CDR3 comprises 16 residues. The junction had 4 bases not matched to a gene; V was cut back by 0 bases and J by 2 bases. The CDR3 region is CASSLWAGGAGNTIYF. The DNA of the CDR3 is TGTGCCAGCAGTTTATGGGCAGGGGGTGCTGGAAACACCATATATTTT.

The chain joins TRBV28 to TRBJ1-4; a possible D gene is TRBD1 (6 bases). The CDR3 totals 14 residues. The V and J ends lost 6 bases and 8 bases respectively, with 16 bases between them. Germline V CDR1 and CDR2: MDHEN, SYDVKM. The CDR3 sequence is CASRGTGFGEKLFF. The CDR3 bases are TGTGCCAGCAGGGGAACAGGGTTTGGGGAAAAACTGTTTTTT.

The CDR3 nucleotides read TGTGCCAGCAGTTTATCCGGGGGAATCCTAGGCGAGACCCAGTACTTC. Protein: CASSLSGGILGETQYF. The chain couples TRBV27 to TRBJ2-5; D might be TRBD2 (6 bases). CDR3 length equals 16 residues. CDR1 MNHEY and CDR2 SMNVEV come from the germline V gene (reference sequence). V lost 0 bases, J lost 5 bases, and 16 bases lay in between.

The CDR3 protein is CASSPSGSSYNEQFF. CDR3 in DNA: TGTGCCAGTAGTCCCAGCGGGAGCTCCTACAATGAGCAGTTCTTC. The rearrangement joins TRBV19 to TRBJ2-1; 8 bases map to TRBD2. The CDR3 loop spans 15 amino acids. Germline values: CDR1 LNHDA, CDR2 SQIVND (reference sequence). V lost 5 bases to trimming and J lost 0 bases; unmatched junction nucleotides: 3. Full variable domain (rest looked up from reference TRBV19 and TRBJ2-1): DGGITQSPKYLFRKEGQNVTLSCEQNLNHDAMYWYRQDPGQGLRLIYYSQIVNDFQKGDIAEGYSVSREKKESFPLTVTSAQKNPTAFYLCASSPSGSSYNEQFFGPGTRLTVL.

The chain's CDR3 is CASTPGLADTDSYNEQFF. The CDR3 nucleotides read TGTGCCAGCACACCGGGACTAGCGGATACAGACTCCTACAATGAGCAGTTCTTC. J is TRBJ2-1 and V is TRBV7-8, with 11 bases that match TRBD2. V was clipped by 7 bases and J by 0 bases; unmatched bases: 11. CDR1 is SGHVS, CDR2 FQNEAQ, per germline. The CDR3 contains 18 residues.

This clone was seen only a few times. V gene TRBV27 combines with J gene TRBJ2-4; no clear D gene. V lost 4 bases to trimming and J lost 8 bases, with 9 bases between them. This CDR3 contains 12 residues. Germline CDR1 and CDR2: MNHEY and SMNVEV (reference sequence). CDR3 in amino acids: CASSSSTHIQYF. The CDR3 coding sequence is TGTGCCAGCAGTTCCTCGACTCACATTCAGTACTTC.

The chain recombines TRBV14 with TRBJ2-1; D ambiguous. The ends were cut back, 0 bases at V and 5 bases at J, with 17 bases in the middle. Germline CDR1 is SGHDN and CDR2 is FVKESK. The CDR3 is 17 residues long. Written as DNA, the CDR3 is TGTGCCAGCAGCCAAGAACCCCTGGAAAGCGAGCACAATGAGCAGTTCTTC. As protein: CASSQEPLESEHNEQFF.

The CDR3 sequence is CASSGEGGYTF. The CDR3 coding sequence is TGTGCCAGCAGCGGAGAGGGTGGCTACACCTTC. The chain has TRBV7-8 and TRBJ1-2; no reliable D call. V lost 5 bases and J 7 bases, leaving 8 bases between the germline ends. Germline CDR1 and CDR2: SGHVS and FQNEAQ. This CDR3 is built from 11 residues.

The V and J genes are TRBV4-2 and TRBJ2-4; weak D call: TRBD2 (5 bases). V dropped 2 bases and J dropped 14 bases, with 10 bases sitting between them. Germline V gene data show CDR1 as LGHNA and CDR2 as YNFKEQ. The CDR3 extends over 11 amino acids. CDR3 bases: TGTGCCAGCAGCCAAAGAAAGAGGGAGTACTTC. Amino acid sequence: CASSQRKREYF.

The genes are TRBV27 and TRBJ2-7; TRBD1 matches at 7 bases. This CDR3 comprises 12 residues. Germline-derived CDR1 and CDR2 are MNHEY and SMNVEV (reference sequence). Trimming took 8 bases from V and 6 from J; bases not matched to a gene: 7. CDR3 region: CASGTGVPEQYF. The DNA for the CDR3 is TGTGCCAGCGGTACAGGGGTTCCCGAGCAGTACTTC.

This chain uses TRBV27 with TRBJ2-7; the D gene is possibly TRBD1 (8 bases). The CDR3 consists of 15 residues. CDR1 is MNHEY and CDR2 is SMNVEV in the germline V gene (reference sequence). The ends were cut back, 5 bases at V and 6 bases at J, with 20 bases in the middle. The CDR3 here is CASSQQGEGRGEQYF. In DNA form, the CDR3 reads TGTGCCAGCAGTCAACAGGGGGAGGGCCGCGGCGAGCAGTACTTC.